Listed below are T cell receptor beta chains from one sample, sequenced in a study of blood T cell repertoires in COVID-19. Sequencing used immunoSEQ multiplex PCR; TCRdb keeps in-frame clones, though not all of them. The table has more than 35,000 clones, 75% to 90% seen once. Sequenced input: peripheral blood. The source is a man aged 50 to 60 with active or convalescent COVID-19. The CDR3 runs from the conserved cysteine through the conserved F or W. A D gene is named only where the DNA matches it firmly. Clone size is given for some rows only: seen once, a few or many times, or a class if the clone is expanded.

clone_size,d_call,j_call,v_call,cdr3_nt,cdr3_aa
few,-,TRBJ2-7,TRBV5-4,TGTGCCAGCAGCTTGTTTGACAGAGACAACGAGCAGTACTTC,CASSLFDRDNEQYF
-,TRBD1,TRBJ1-2,TRBV5-6,TGTGCCAGCAGCTTGGAAGGGACAGGGACCTCTAACTATGGCTACACCTTC,CASSLEGTGTSNYGYTF
-,TRBD1,TRBJ2-3,TRBV30,TGTGCCTGGAGTGGGAAGGGGGCTAGCACAGATACGCAGTATTTT,CAWSGKGASTDTQYF
-,-,TRBJ1-5,TRBV28,TGTGCCAGCAGTCGAGGGTACGGTAATCAGCCCCAGCATTTT,CASSRGYGNQPQHF
few,TRBD1,TRBJ2-1,TRBV14,TGTGCCAGCAGCCCCACCCCGGCCTGGGACAGAGCTTACAATGAGCAGTTCTTC,CASSPTPAWDRAYNEQFF
-,TRBD1,TRBJ1-4,TRBV2,TGTGCCAGCAGGACAGGGTTTGCAACTAATGAAAAACTGTTTTTT,CASRTGFATNEKLFF
few,TRBD1,TRBJ1-3,TRBV7-9,TGTGCCAGCAGCTCGACAGGGGAGGCTGGAAACACCATATATTTT,CASSSTGEAGNTIYF
-,-,TRBJ2-1,TRBV27,TGTGCCAGCAGTTTATGGGGGGATCATAACTCCTACAATGAGCAGTTCTTC,CASSLWGDHNSYNEQFF
-,TRBD2,TRBJ2-1,TRBV6-6,TGTGCCAGCAGTTACGGGGGGGATGAGCAGTTCTTC,CASSYGGDEQFF
-,TRBD2,TRBJ2-1,TRBV2,TGTGCCAGCAGTGAACTCCGAACCGGGACTACAAGGAGGAATGAGCAGTTCTTC,CASSELRTGTTRRNEQFF
-,-,TRBJ2-2,TRBV12-3/TRBV12-4,TGTGCCAGCAGTTTACAGGGGACCGGGGAGCTGTTTTTT,CASSLQGTGELFF
few,-,TRBJ1-2,TRBV2,TGTGCCCGCCAGAAGATAGGGGCGAGCTATGGCTACACCTTC,CARQKIGASYGYTF
-,-,TRBJ1-1,TRBV5-1,TGCGCCAGCAGCTTGACCACAGTTAACACTGAAGCTTTCTTT,CASSLTTVNTEAFF
-,-,TRBJ2-7,TRBV11-2,TGTGCCAGCAGCTTGACTAGGGAGCAGTACTTC,CASSLTREQYF
-,TRBD2,TRBJ2-5,TRBV5-4,TGTGCCAGCAGCTTGTTTGGTAGCGGGGGGGTGGAACGCGAGACCCAGTACTTC,CASSLFGSGGVERETQYF
-,-,TRBJ1-1,TRBV3-1/TRBV3-2,TGTGCCAGCAGACTGAGTTCAGGGGCCGGCACTGAAGCTTTCTTT,CASRLSSGAGTEAFF
-,TRBD1,TRBJ2-7,TRBV6-5,TGTGCCAGCAGTTACTTTCGGACAGGGGTTGTCGAGCAGTACTTC,CASSYFRTGVVEQYF
-,-,TRBJ2-7,TRBV6-5,TGTGCCAGCAGTTCTCTTCGGACAGTCCGCTCCTACGAGCAGTACTTC,CASSSLRTVRSYEQYF
-,-,TRBJ1-1,TRBV30,TGTGCCTGGAGTGTTTGGGGCAGTACCTACACTGAAGCTTTCTTT,CAWSVWGSTYTEAFF
-,-,TRBJ1-2,TRBV5-4,TGTGCCAGCAGCTTGGGGGCCGAGACTAACTATGGCTACACCTTC,CASSLGAETNYGYTF
-,-,TRBJ2-2,TRBV10-2,TGCGCCAGCAGTGACCCTGCGGGCATCGGGGAGCTGTTTTTT,CASSDPAGIGELFF
-,TRBD1,TRBJ2-1,TRBV18,TGTGCCAGCTCACCACCCGGACAGGGTAATGAGCAGTTCTTC,CASSPPGQGNEQFF
-,-,TRBJ1-2,TRBV4-2,TGTGCCAGCAGCCAAGTCAGCCAGGGGGGCTACACCTTC,CASSQVSQGGYTF
-,-,TRBJ1-1,TRBV5-6,TGTGCCAGCAGCTTGGCTTTGTATAATTTGGACACCCGGGCCACTGAAGCTTTCTTT,CASSLALYNLDTRATEAFF
-,-,TRBJ2-2,TRBV9,TGTGCCAGCAGCGTAGGAGGAGGAGGCACCGGGGAGCTGTTTTTT,CASSVGGGGTGELFF
-,-,TRBJ2-7,TRBV7-9,TGTGCCAGCAGCTTGGACTCAGCCGGCTCCTACGAGCAGTACTTC,CASSLDSAGSYEQYF
-,-,TRBJ1-4,TRBV2,TGTGCCAGCAATGCCGGGAGTGAAAAACTGTTTTTT,CASNAGSEKLFF
-,-,TRBJ2-3,TRBV5-1,TGCGCCAGCAGCCTAACAGGCTCCACTGGAGATACGCAGTATTTT,CASSLTGSTGDTQYF
once,-,TRBJ1-1,TRBV12-3/TRBV12-4,TGTGCCAGCAGTTTAGGAGGGAATGAAGCTTTCTTT,CASSLGGNEAFF
-,TRBD1,TRBJ1-2,TRBV7-9,TGTGCCAGCAGCACATTACGGGACAGGGGTAGTGGCTACACCTTC,CASSTLRDRGSGYTF
once,TRBD1,TRBJ1-2,TRBV19,TGTGCCAGTAGATCACAGGGGAACTATGGCTACACCTTC,CASRSQGNYGYTF
-,-,TRBJ2-1,TRBV5-1,TGCGCCAGCAGCTTGGCCCCTAGGGGATCGGGTGAGCAGTTCTTC,CASSLAPRGSGEQFF
-,TRBD1,TRBJ1-6,TRBV11-2,TGTGCCAGCAGCTTAACAGGGACAGGGAATTCACCCCTCCACTTT,CASSLTGTGNSPLHF
once,TRBD1,TRBJ1-1,TRBV2,TGTGCCAGCGGCACGCCGACAGGGGTCCTAGTGAACACTGAAGCTTTCTTT,CASGTPTGVLVNTEAFF
-,TRBD2,TRBJ2-1,TRBV3-1/TRBV3-2,TGTGCCAGCAGCCAAAGCGGGGGGACTCCTGAGCAGTTCTTC,CASSQSGGTPEQFF
few,TRBD1,TRBJ2-7,TRBV6-6,TGTGCCAGCAGTTACATGCAGGGGGTCTCCTACGAGCAGTACTTC,CASSYMQGVSYEQYF
-,TRBD1,TRBJ2-7,TRBV15,TGTGCCACCAGCAGAGATTTAGGGGGCTTCTCCTACGAGCAGTACTTC,CATSRDLGGFSYEQYF
few,-,TRBJ1-1,TRBV28,TGTGCCAGCGGGACACTTATGAACACTGAAGCTTTCTTT,CASGTLMNTEAFF
few,TRBD2,TRBJ2-1,TRBV19,TGTGCCAGTAGTTCCCGGGGGGGCTCCTACAATGAGCAGTTCTTC,CASSSRGGSYNEQFF
-,TRBD2,TRBJ2-3,TRBV9,TGTGCCAGCAGCGTACCGGAGCGGGGGGGGCGCACAGATACGCAGTATTTT,CASSVPERGGRTDTQYF
-,-,TRBJ2-2,TRBV12-5,TGTGCTAGTGGTTTCGGTGGAGTGACCGGGGGAGGTACCGGGGAGCTGTTTTTT,CASGFGGVTGGGTGELFF